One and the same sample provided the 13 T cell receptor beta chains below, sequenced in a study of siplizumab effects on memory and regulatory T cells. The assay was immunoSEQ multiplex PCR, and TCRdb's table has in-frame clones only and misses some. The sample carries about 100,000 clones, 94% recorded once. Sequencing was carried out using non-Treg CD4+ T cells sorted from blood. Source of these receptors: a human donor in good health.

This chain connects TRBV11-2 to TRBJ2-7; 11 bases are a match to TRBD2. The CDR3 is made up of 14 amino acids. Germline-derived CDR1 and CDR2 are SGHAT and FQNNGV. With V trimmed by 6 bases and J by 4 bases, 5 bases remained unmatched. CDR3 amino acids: CASRRLAGPYEQYF. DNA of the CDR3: TGTGCCAGCAGAAGACTAGCGGGGCCTTACGAGCAGTACTTC.

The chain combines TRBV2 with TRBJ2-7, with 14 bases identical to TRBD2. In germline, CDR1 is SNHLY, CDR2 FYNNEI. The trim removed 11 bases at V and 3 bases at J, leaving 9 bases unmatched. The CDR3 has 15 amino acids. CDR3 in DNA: TGTGCCGGAACCCGAGGGACTAGCGGGAGCTACGAGCAGTACTTC. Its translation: CAGTRGTSGSYEQYF.

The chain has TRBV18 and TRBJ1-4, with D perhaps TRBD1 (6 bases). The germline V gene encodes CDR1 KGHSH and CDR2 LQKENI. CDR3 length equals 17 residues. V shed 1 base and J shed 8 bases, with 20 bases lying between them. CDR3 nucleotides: TGTGCCAGCTCACCACAACTAGGGAGCAGGGGCGACGAAAAACTGTTTTTT. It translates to CASSPQLGSRGDEKLFF. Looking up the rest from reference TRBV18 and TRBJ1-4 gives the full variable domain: NAGVMQNPRHLVRRRGQEARLRCSPMKGHSHVYWYRQLPEEGLKFMVYLQKENIIDESGMPKERFSAEFPKEGPSILRIQQVVRGDSAAYFCASSPQLGSRGDEKLFFGSGTQLSVL.

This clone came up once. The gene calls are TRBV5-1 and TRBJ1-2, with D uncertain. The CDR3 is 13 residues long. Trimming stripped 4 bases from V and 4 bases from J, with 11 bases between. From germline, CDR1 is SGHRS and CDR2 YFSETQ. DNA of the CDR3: TGCGCCAGCAGCCAGCAAGCGGTCTATGGCTACACCTTC. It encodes CASSQQAVYGYTF.

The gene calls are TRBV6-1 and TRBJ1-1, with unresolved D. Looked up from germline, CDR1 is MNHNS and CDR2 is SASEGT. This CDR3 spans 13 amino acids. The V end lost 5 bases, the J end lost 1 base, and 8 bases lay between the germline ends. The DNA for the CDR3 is TGTGCCAGCAGTTTGGACCCGAACACTGAAGCTTTCTTT. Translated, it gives CASSLDPNTEAFF.

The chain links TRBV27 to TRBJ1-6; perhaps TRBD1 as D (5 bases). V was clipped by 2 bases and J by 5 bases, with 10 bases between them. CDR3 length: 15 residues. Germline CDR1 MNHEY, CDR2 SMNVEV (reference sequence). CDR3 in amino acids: CASSLQGSHNSPLHF. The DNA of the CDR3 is TGTGCCAGCAGTTTACAGGGTTCCCATAATTCACCCCTCCACTTT.

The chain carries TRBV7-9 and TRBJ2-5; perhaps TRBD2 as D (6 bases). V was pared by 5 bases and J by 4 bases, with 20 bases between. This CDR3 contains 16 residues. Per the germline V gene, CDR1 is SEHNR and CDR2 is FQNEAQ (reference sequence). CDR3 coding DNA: TGTGCCAGCAGCCCGACTTCCACCCGGCGGGGAGAGACCCAGTACTTC. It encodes CASSPTSTRRGETQYF. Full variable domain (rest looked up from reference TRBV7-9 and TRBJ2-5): DTGVSQNPRHKITKRGQNVTFRCDPISEHNRLYWYRQTLGQGPEFLTYFQNEAQLEKSRLLSDRFSAERPKGSFSTLEIQRTEQGDSAMYLCASSPTSTRRGETQYFGPGTRLLVL.

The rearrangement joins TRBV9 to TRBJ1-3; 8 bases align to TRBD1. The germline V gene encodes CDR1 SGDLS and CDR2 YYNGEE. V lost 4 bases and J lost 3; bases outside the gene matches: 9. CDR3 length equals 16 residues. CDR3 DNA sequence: TGTGCCAGCAGCCCAGGACAGGGAGTAGGTGGAAACACCATATATTTT. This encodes CASSPGQGVGGNTIYF.

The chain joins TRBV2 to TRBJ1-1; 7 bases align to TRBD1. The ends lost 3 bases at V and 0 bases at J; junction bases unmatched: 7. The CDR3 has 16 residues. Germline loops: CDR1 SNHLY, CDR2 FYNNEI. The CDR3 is CASSDGRGFMNTEAFF. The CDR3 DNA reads TGTGCCAGCAGTGATGGCAGGGGGTTCATGAACACTGAAGCTTTCTTT.

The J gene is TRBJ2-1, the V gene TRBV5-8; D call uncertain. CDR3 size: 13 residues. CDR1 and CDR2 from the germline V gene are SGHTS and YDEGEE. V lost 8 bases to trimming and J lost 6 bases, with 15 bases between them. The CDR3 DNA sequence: TGTGCCAGTCAGAACCGGGCAATCAATGAGCAGTTCTTC. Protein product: CASQNRAINEQFF.

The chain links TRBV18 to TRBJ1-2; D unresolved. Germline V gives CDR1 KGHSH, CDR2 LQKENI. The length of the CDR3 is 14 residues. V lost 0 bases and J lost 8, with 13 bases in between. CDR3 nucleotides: TGTGCCAGCTCACCACCTGATGGATTACTGGGCTACACCTTC. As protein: CASSPPDGLLGYTF.

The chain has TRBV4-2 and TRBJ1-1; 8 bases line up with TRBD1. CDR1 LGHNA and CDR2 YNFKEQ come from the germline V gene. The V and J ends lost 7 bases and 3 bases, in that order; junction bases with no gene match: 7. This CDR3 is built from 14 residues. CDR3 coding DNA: TGTGCCAGCAACCGACAGGGGCCGGACACTGAAGCTTTCTTT. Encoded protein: CASNRQGPDTEAFF.

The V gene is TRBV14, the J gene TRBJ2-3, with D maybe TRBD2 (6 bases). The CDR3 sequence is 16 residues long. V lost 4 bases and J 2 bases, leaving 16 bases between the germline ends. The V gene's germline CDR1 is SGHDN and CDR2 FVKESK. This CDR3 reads CASSPHGSALTDTQYF. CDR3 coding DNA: TGTGCCAGCAGCCCTCACGGGAGCGCACTCACAGATACGCAGTATTTT. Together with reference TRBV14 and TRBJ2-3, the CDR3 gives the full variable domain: EAGVTQFPSHSVIEKGQTVTLRCDPISGHDNLYWYRRVMGKEIKFLLHFVKESKQDESGMPNNRFLAERTGGTYSTLKVQPAELEDSGVYFCASSPHGSALTDTQYFGPGTRLTVL.